This T cell receptor beta chain came from a study of cytomegalovirus exposure and HLA in healthy donors. The V gene's germline CDR1 is MDHEN and CDR2 SYDVKM. The CDR3 loop spans 13 amino acids. V gave up 4 bases and J gave up 8 bases, with 14 bases separating them. This clone was seen a single time. No antigen is known for it. Study findings and constraints: Cytomegalovirus association was assigned to approximately 160 TCR beta chains.

The PCR used 60 Vbeta and 13 Jbeta primers. TCRdb keeps only in-frame clones here, not all; method: immunoSEQ multiplex PCR. Of around 110,000 clones in the sample, around 84% were seen once. The genes are TRBV28 and TRBJ1-2; D may be TRBD1 (6 bases). This clonotype was sampled from a young man in good health and CMV-seropositive. Sequenced: PBMCs. The CDR3 bases are TGTGCCAGCAGTTCGACAGGACGGACGGGCTACACCTTC. This gives the protein CASSSTGRTGYTF.